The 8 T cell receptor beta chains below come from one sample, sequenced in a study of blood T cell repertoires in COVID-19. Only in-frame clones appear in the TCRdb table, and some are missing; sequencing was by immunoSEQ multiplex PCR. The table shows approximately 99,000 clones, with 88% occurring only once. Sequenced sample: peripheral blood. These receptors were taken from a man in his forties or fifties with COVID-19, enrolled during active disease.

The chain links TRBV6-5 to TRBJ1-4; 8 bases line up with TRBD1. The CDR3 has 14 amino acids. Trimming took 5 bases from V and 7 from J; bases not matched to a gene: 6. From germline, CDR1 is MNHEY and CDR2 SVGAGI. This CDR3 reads CASSTPGGGEKLFF. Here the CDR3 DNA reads TGTGCCAGCAGTACCCCAGGGGGCGGTGAAAAACTGTTTTTT.

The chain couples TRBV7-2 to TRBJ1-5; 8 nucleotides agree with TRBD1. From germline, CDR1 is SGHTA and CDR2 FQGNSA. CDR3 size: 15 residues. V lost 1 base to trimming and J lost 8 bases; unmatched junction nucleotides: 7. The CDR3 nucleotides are TGTGCCAGCAGCTTAGGGCAGGGGGCCTTTGAGCCCCAGCATTTT. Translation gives CASSLGQGAFEPQHF. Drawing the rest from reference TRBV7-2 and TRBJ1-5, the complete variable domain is GAGVSQSPSNKVTEKGKDVELRCDPISGHTALYWYRQSLGQGLEFLIYFQGNSAPDKSGLPSDRFSAERTGGSVSTLTIQRTQQEDSAVYLCASSLGQGAFEPQHFGDGTRLSIL.

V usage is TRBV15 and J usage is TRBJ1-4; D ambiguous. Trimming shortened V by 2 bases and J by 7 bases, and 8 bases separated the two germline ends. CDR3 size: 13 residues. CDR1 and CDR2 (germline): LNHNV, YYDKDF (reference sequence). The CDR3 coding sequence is TGTGCCACCAGCAGACCTCGGGTTGAAAAACTGTTTTTT. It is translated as CATSRPRVEKLFF.

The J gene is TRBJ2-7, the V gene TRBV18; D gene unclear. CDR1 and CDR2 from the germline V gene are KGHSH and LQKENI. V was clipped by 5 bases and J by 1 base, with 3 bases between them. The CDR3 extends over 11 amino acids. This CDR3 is CASSESYEQYF. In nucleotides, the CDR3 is TGTGCCAGCTCAGAGTCCTACGAGCAGTACTTC. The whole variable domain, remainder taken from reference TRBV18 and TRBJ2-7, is NAGVMQNPRHLVRRRGQEARLRCSPMKGHSHVYWYRQLPEEGLKFMVYLQKENIIDESGMPKERFSAEFPKEGPSILRIQQVVRGDSAAYFCASSESYEQYFGPGTRLTVT.

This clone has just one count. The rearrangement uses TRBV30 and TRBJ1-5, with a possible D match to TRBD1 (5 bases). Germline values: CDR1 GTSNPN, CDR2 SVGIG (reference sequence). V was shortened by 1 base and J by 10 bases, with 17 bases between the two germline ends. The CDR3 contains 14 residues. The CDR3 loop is CAWSAGAGNLPQHF. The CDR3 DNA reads TGTGCCTGGAGTGCCGGGGCGGGAAATCTACCCCAGCATTTT.

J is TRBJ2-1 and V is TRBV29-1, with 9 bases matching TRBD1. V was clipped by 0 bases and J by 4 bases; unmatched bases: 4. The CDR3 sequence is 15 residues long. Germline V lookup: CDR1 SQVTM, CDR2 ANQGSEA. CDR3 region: CSVEDPDRGYNEQFF. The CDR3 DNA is TGCAGCGTTGAAGATCCGGACAGGGGATACAATGAGCAGTTCTTC.

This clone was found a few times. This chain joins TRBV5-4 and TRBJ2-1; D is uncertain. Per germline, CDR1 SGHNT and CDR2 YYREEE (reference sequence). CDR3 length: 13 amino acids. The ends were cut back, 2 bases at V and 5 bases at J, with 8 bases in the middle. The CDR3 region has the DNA TGTGCCAGCAGCTTTACAATGAACAATGAGCAGTTCTTC. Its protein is CASSFTMNNEQFF.

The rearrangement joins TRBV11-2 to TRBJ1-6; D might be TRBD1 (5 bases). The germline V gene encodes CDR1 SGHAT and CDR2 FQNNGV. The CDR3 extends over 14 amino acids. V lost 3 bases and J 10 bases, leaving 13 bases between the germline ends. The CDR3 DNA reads TGTGCCAGCAGCTTTGGAGGGGCCCAGTCACCCCTCCACTTT. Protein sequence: CASSFGGAQSPLHF. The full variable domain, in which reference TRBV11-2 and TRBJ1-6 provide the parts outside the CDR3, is EAGVAQSPRYKIIEKRQSVAFWCNPISGHATLYWYQQILGQGPKLLIQFQNNGVVDDSQLPKDRFSAERLKGVDSTLKIQPAKLEDSAVYLCASSFGGAQSPLHFGNGTRLTVT.